This T cell receptor beta chain stems from a study of T cell responses to AZD1222 COVID-19 vaccine. Here immunoSEQ multiplex PCR was the method, and the copy in TCRdb shows in-frame clones only, minus some. The table shows some 130,000 clones, with around 86% occurring only once. Points from the study as a whole: Baseline seropositivity occurred in only six AZD1222 recipients. Every sample of the repertoires postdated the peak T cell response. Donors in the cohort were predominantly white British and more often female, and clonal diversity was possibly underestimated.

Trimming stripped 5 bases from V and 4 bases from J, with 15 bases between. The germline CDR1 and CDR2 sequences are SGHTA and FQGNSA. The CDR3 runs 16 residues. This clone was detected once. Its antigen is unidentified. This specimen was peripheral blood, taken on day 0 of AZD1222 vaccination. The chain couples TRBV7-2 to TRBJ1-6; weak D call: TRBD1 (6 bases). This receptor was identified in an adult in good health. The CDR3 region has the DNA TGTGCCAGCAGCACTACAGGGACGGTGTATAATTCACCCCTCCACTTT. Translation gives CASSTTGTVYNSPLHF.